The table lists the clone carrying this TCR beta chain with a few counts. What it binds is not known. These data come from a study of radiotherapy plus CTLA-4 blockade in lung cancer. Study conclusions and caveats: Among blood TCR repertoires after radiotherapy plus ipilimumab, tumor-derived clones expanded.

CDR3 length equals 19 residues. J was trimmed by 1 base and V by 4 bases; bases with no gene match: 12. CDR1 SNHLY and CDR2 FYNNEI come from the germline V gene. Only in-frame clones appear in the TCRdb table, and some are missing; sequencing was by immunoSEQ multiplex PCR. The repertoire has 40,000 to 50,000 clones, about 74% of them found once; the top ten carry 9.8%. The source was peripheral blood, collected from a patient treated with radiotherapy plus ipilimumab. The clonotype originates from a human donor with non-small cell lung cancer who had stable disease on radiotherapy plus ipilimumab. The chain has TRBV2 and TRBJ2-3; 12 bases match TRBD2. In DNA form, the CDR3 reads TGTGCCAGCAGTGTGCCCCAGAGGAGGACTAGCGGGGGCACAGATACGCAGTATTTT. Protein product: CASSVPQRRTSGGTDTQYF.